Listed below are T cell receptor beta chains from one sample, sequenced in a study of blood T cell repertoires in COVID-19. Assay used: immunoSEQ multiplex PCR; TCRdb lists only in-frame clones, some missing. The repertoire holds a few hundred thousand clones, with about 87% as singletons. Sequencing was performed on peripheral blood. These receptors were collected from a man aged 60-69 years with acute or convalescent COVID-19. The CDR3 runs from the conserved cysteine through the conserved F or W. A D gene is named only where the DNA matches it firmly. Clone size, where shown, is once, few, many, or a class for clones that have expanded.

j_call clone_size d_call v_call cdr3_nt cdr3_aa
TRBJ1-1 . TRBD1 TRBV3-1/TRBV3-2 TGTGCCAGCAGCCAAGATTCGGGACAGGGGTCCACTGAAGCTTTCTTT CASSQDSGQGSTEAFF
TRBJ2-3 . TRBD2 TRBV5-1 TGCGCCAGCAGCCCGGGACTAGCTCGCACAGATACGCAGTATTTT CASSPGLARTDTQYF
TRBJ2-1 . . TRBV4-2 TGTGCCAGCAGCCAAGAGGAGCGAAGCTCCTACAATGAGCAGTTCTTC CASSQEERSSYNEQFF
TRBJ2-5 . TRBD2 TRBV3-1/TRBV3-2 TGTGCCGTCCAGCGGGGGGGGCCCCAAGAGACCCAGTACTTC CAVQRGGPQETQYF
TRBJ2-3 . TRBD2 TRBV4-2 TGTGCCAGCAGCCCCTTTGCGGGACTAGCGGGGGGCGGGAAGGTGAGAGATACGCAGTATTTT CASSPFAGLAGGGKVRDTQYF
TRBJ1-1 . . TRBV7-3 TGTGCCAGCAGCTTAATCGGTTCGGCGGCTGAAGCTTTCTTT CASSLIGSAAEAFF
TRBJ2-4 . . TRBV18 TGTGCCAGCTCACCAATGGTCAGAGCCAAAAACATTCAGTACTTC CASSPMVRAKNIQYF
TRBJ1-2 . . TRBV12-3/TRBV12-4 TGTGCCAGCAGCCTCTATAACTATGGCTACACCTTC CASSLYNYGYTF
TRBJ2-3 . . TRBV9 TGTGCCAGCAGCGTAGAACCCGGGGGCACAGATACGCAGTATTTT CASSVEPGGTDTQYF
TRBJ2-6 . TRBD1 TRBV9 TGTGCCAGCAGCAACCCTGGCGGCAGGGGGTCCTCTGGGGCCAACGTCCTGACTTTC CASSNPGGRGSSGANVLTF
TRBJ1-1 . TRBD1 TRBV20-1 TGCAGTGCTAGTCAGGGGGGCATGAACACTGAAGCTTTCTTT CSASQGGMNTEAFF
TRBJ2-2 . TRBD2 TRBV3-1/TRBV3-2 TGTGCCAGCAGCAAAGGGACTACTCCGAACACCGGGGAGCTGTTTTTT CASSKGTTPNTGELFF
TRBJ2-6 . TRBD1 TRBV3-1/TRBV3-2 TGTGCCAGCAGCGGCCGGGACAGGGTTTCTGGGGCCAACGTCCTGACTTTC CASSGRDRVSGANVLTF
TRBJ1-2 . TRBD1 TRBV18 TGTGCCAGCTCACTCGTGGCCCGGGACAGGGCTTTTCAAGTCTTCCTCTACACCTTC CASSLVARDRAFQVFLYTF
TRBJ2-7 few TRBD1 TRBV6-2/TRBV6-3 TGTGCCAGCAGTTTCGGGACAGCTCCCACCTACGAGCAGTACTTC CASSFGTAPTYEQYF
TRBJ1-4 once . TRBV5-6 TGTGCCAGCAGCGTTCAGGGAGGAGGGAATGAAAAACTGTTTTTT CASSVQGGGNEKLFF
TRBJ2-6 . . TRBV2 TGTGCCAGCCGGAGTCTGGCCTCTGGGGCCAACGTCCTGACTTTC CASRSLASGANVLTF
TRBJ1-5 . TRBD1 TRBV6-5 TGTGCCAGCAAGGGGTTGACAGGGGGCAATCAGCCCCAGCATTTT CASKGLTGGNQPQHF
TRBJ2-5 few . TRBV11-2 TGTGCCAGCAGCTTGAACAGGGGAGGAGAGACCCAGTACTTC CASSLNRGGETQYF
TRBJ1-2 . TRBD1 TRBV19 TGTGCCAGTAGTACCCGACAGGGAGGTAACTATGGCTACACCTTC CASSTRQGGNYGYTF
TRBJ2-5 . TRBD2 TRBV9 TGTGCCAGCACCGTAGATGGTAGCGGGGGGGCTGAGACCCAGTACTTC CASTVDGSGGAETQYF
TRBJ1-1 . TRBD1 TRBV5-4 TGTGCCAGCAGCCCGAGGACAGGGGGAAACACTGAAGCTTTCTTT CASSPRTGGNTEAFF
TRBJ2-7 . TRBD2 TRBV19 TGTGCCAGTAGTGCGGGACTAGCGGGGGCCCCCTACGAGCAGTACTTC CASSAGLAGAPYEQYF
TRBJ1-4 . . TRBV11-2 TGTGCCAGCAGCTTAGGACAGCTTGCAACTAATGAAAAACTGTTTTTT CASSLGQLATNEKLFF
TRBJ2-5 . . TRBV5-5 TGTGCCAGCAGCATTGACCAGGGGGAGACCCAGTACTTC CASSIDQGETQYF
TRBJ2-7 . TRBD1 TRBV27 TGTGCCAGCAGTTTTCTTGGGGACAGGGCCCCCTACGAGCAGTACTTC CASSFLGDRAPYEQYF
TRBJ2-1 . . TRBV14 TGTGCCAGCAGCCACCCAGGGCGTCGGGAGCAGTTCTTC CASSHPGRREQFF
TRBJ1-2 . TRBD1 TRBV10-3 TGTGCCATCAGTGAGCTAGGCGGGACAGGGGACCGGGCTAACTATGGCTACACCTTC CAISELGGTGDRANYGYTF
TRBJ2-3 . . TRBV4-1 TGCGCCAGCAGCCAGGGGCTCTATGGGGATACGCAGTATTTT CASSQGLYGDTQYF
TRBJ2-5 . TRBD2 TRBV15 TGTGCCACCAGCAGAGCCAACGGGGGGTGGGAGACCCAGTACTTC CATSRANGGWETQYF
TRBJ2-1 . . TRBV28 TGTGCCACCCCTGGCCGGGGGACCAATGAGCAGTTCTTC CATPGRGTNEQFF
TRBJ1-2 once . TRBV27 TGTGCCAGCAGTCCGCAGGGAGGCGGCTACACCTTC CASSPQGGGYTF
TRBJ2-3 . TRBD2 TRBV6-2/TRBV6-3 TGTGCCAGCAGTCTCCAAGGTGCGGGGGGCAGCACAGATACGCAGTATTTT CASSLQGAGGSTDTQYF
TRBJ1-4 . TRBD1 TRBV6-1 TGTGCCAGCAGTGCCGGGACAGGTTCCTTTGGAGGGAAACTGTTTTTT CASSAGTGSFGGKLFF
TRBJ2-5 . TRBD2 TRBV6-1 TGTGCCAGCAGTGATTTCTTCGGGACTAGCGTAAGACAAGAGACCCAGTACTTC CASSDFFGTSVRQETQYF
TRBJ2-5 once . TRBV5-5 TGTGCCAGCAGCCATGCGGGAGAGACCCAGTACTTC CASSHAGETQYF
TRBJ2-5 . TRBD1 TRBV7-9 TGTGCCAGCAGCTTAGGGACAGGGCTCCAAGAGACCCAGTACTTC CASSLGTGLQETQYF
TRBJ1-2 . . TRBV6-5 TGTGCCAGCAAGGCGCGGACTTCTAACTATGGCTACACCTTC CASKARTSNYGYTF
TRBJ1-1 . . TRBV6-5 TGTGCCAGCAGTTATAGGGGGGGGAGGGAAGCTTTCTTT CASSYRGGREAFF
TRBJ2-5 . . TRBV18 TGTGCCAGCTCACCAGCGGCTGGACAGCAAGAGACCCAGTACTTC CASSPAAGQQETQYF
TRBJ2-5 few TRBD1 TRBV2 TGTGCCAGCACCGAGGGGGCCCTACAAGAGACCCAGTACTTC CASTEGALQETQYF